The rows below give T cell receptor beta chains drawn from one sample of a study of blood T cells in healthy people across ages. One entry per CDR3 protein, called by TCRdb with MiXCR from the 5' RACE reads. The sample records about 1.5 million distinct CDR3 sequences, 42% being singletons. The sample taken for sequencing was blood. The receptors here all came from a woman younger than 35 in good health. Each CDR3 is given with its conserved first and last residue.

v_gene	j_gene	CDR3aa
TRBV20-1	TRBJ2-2	CSARLAGGMDTGELFF
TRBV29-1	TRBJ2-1	CSVGTGLEQFF
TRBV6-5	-	CASSYPGTVEQYF
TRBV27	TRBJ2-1	CASRRDVYNEQFF
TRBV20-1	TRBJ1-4	CSALRDEKLFF
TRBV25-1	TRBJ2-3	CASSEYTGRTDTQYF
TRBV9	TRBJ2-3	CASSQAGGRDTQYF
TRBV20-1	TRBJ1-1	CSASFRVLGAFF
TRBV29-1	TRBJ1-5	CSVEDDGEQPQHF
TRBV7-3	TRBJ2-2	CASSLSGDRGPGELFF
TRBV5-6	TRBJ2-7	CASSMGSAGGLEQYF
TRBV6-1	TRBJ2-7	CASRPDLFEQYF
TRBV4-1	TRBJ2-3	CASSLFGTGITDTQYF
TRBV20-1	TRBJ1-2	CSAIPISGGYTF
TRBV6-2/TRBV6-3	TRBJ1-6	CASSYRGQGESPLHF
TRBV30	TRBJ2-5	CAWMGQNYNEQYF
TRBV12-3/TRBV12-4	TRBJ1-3	CASDKRDRAGNTIYF
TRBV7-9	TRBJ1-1	CASSLPGRVNTEAFF
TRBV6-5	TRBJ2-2	CASSVGLGGELFF
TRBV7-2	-	CASSLGGQDNEQYF
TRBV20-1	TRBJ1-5	CSALTTNQPQHF
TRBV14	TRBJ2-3	CASSHWPQGRLEDTQYF
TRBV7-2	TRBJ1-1	CASFKGRDTEAFF
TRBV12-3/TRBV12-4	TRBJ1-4	CASSFAGMANEKLFF
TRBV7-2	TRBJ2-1	CASSTRDGNEQFF
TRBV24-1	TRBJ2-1	CATSDSRVRGIYNEQFF
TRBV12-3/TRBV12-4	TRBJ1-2	CASSFGPRTGGTDGYTF
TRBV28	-	CASSPPLGGGETQYF
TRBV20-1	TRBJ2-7	CSARDAGGPNEQYF
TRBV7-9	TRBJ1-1	CASQGPGEAFF
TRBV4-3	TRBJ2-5	CASSQEGQGPQETQYF
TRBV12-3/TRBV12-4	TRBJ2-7	CASSPSRGQILF
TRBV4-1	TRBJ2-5	CASSHISGTGTQETQYF
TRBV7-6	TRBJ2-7	CASSPQAANEQYF
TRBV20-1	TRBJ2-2	CSAMRAQGPGELFF